What follows is one TCR beta chain and its context. This CDR3 spans 18 amino acids. V gave up 0 bases and J gave up 0 bases, with 17 bases separating them. Germline V gene sequence: CDR1 SGHAT, CDR2 FQNNGV. These data come from a study of glioma-infiltrating T cells after dendritic cell vaccination. About the study: Patients had newly diagnosed or recurrent glioblastoma and received dendritic cell vaccines. Autologous tumor lysate was loaded overnight onto monocyte-derived dendritic cells grown seven days with IL-4 and GM-CSF.

Specified time point: after dendritic cell vaccination, including at tumor progression/relapse. Patients had residual fresh-frozen tumor tissue and more than two years of survival data. The PCR used 60 V beta and 13 J beta primers. TCRdb keeps only in-frame clones here, not all; method: immunoSEQ multiplex PCR. In the table there are approximately 50,000 clones, 70% to 90% of which are singletons. The clonotype was recovered from a human donor with glioblastoma. The genes are TRBV11-2 and TRBJ1-1, with TRBD1 as a possible D gene (5 bases). Sequenced here: blood, sampled after dendritic cell vaccination. The CDR3 DNA is TGTGCCAGCAGCTTAGACTATGGGGCGGGGGGTATGAACACTGAAGCTTTCTTT. Its translation is CASSLDYGAGGMNTEAFF.